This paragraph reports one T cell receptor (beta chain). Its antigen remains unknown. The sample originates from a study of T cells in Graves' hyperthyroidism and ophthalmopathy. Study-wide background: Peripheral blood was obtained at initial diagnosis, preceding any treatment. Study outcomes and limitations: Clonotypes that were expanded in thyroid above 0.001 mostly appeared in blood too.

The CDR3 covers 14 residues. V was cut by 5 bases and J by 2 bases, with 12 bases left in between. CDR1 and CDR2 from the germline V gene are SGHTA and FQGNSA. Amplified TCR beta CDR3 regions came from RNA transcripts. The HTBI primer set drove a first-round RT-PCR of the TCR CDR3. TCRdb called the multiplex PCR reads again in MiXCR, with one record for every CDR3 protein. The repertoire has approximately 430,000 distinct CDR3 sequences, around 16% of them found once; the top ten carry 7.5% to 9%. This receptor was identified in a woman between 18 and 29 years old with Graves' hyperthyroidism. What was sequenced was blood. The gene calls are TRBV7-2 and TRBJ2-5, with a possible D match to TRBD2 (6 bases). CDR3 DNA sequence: TGTGCCAGCAGCACTAGCATGTGGCAAGAGACCCAGTACTTC. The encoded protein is CASSTSMWQETQYF.